This TCR beta chain was recovered during a study of T cells after yellow fever vaccination (dated by TCRdb to about 2019). At the level of the whole study: The SMART-Seq v4 Ultra Low Input RNA kit was used to prepare libraries from fractions with low cell numbers. To follow T-cell clones before and after both primary and booster YFV17D yellow fever vaccination, bulk TCR alpha and beta repertoires underwent longitudinal sequencing. Two healthy male donors, one aged 18 to 29 and one aged 30 to 39 years, were included in the cohort. Blood was collected at multiple timepoints before and after primary and secondary immunization, and bulk PBMC replicates and cell subsets were isolated. What the research found in general, with its limitations: Most clones expanded after primary vaccination (about 95% of CD4 and over 80% of CD8) were re-detected after the booster, suggesting that broad memory maintenance occurred. Compared with the primary T-cell response, the secondary T-cell response was weaker but faster, peaking on day 5 rather than day 15. Because the study included only a couple of donors, the extent to which the findings can be generalized is limited. A small fraction of clonotypes appeared in both the CD4 and CD8 compartments, likely as a result of convergent recombination. FACS-sorted repertoires could contain abundant contaminating clonotypes from the bulk population, so computational filtering was required.

TCR cDNA was made using 5'RACE template switching, a step that added a universal primer site and unique molecular identifiers. cDNA synthesis was primed from both the TCR alpha and TCR beta constant segments. Libraries were amplified in two PCR steps, with sample barcodes and sequencing adapters added in the second step. Sequencing of libraries was done on Illumina HiSeq 2500 (2x100 bp) or NovaSeq (2x150 bp). Per the original workflow: Reads were demultiplexed and collapsed into UMI consensus sequences with MIGEC, and V(D)J alignment was performed with MiXCR. Vaccine-responding clonotypes were identified with edgeR using replicate PBMC samples, with FDR below 0.01 and a log2 fold change above 5 up to day 15 being required. Each bulk clonotype was labeled CD4 or CD8 based on which sequenced repertoire, CD4 or CD8, contained the clonotype at higher abundance. TCRdb reprocessed the public reads (quality trimming at Q25 with fastp, clone calling with MiXCR) and kept in-frame beta chains. Every CDR3 protein is listed once, alongside the most common genes and DNA of its rows. TCRdb, rather than the study authors, made the V and J calls. The table for this sample lists hundreds of thousands of distinct CDR3 sequences; 8.7% of them were counted only once. Roughly 18% of the sample lies in the top ten.

Points on this clonotype: There is no known antigen for this receptor. Base qualities are missing; no much larger clone stands one base away.

Reading the label with the study, this specimen's treatment or condition is: live attenuated yellow fever vaccine strain. At every blood-draw timepoint, two biological replicates of bulk PBMCs were collected. PBMCs were isolated from peripheral blood using a standard Ficoll-Paque protocol. RNA was extracted with TriZol from bulk PBMCs, CD4 and CD8 fractions, and dextramer-positive and dextramer-negative fractions. Reading from cysteine to phenylalanine, the CDR3 counts 15 amino acids. Of the read, only the CDR3 DNA is kept; its 45 bases are in frame from base 1. The junction carries 21 bases between V and J, which are trimmed by 3 bases and 8 bases respectively. Looking up the germline V gene yields CDR1 SQVTM and CDR2 ANQGSEA.

The chain uses TRBV29-1 and TRBJ2-3; the D segment is perhaps TRBD1 or TRBD2, each sharing 5 matched bases. The origin of this receptor is a man between 18 and 35 years old who received the YFV17D yellow fever vaccine. Sample: PBMCs, taken on the day of the first yellow fever vaccination. The nucleotide sequence is TGCAGCGTTGAGTTTGAGGGGACCCCGTTGGGTACGCAGTATTTT. The encoded protein is CSVEFEGTPLGTQYF.